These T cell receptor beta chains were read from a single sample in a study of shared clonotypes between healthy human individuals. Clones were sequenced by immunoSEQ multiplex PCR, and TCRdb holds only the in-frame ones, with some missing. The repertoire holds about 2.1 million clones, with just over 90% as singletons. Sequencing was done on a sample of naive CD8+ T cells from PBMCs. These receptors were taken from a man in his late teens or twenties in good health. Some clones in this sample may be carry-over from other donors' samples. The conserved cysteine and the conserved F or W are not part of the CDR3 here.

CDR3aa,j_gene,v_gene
ASSLSAGAIADTQY,TRBJ2-3,TRBV27
ASQVVGWPEAF,TRBJ1-1,TRBV4-1
ASSWDSNTEAF,TRBJ1-1,TRBV28
ASSADPPGVSYNEQF,TRBJ2-1,TRBV13
ASSQAGLSQETQY,TRBJ2-5,TRBV4-3
ASSWPSPNSPLH,TRBJ1-6,TRBV5-6
ASSRGLAEMSSYNEQF,TRBJ2-1,TRBV19
ASSLGLQGYYSYNEQF,TRBJ2-1,TRBV7-9
ASSFRSGQGDTDTQY,TRBJ2-3,TRBV5-4
AIGTEKPEQY,TRBJ2-7,TRBV10-3
SVDTGPNYGYT,TRBJ1-2,TRBV29-1
ASSQDLTGSSYNEQF,TRBJ2-1,TRBV4-1
ASSLKQGELF,TRBJ2-2,TRBV5-6
ASSVGTLSYEQY,TRBJ2-7,TRBV7-9
ASSDRPEQY,TRBJ2-7,TRBV2
ASSIRTSQARNEQY,TRBJ2-7,TRBV9
AWTLGYEQY,TRBJ2-7,TRBV30
ASSARTGHSSGNTIY,TRBJ1-3,TRBV9
ASSAWTGGNEQY,-,TRBV6-5
ASSPSGTGTQY,TRBJ2-5,TRBV11-3
ASSAGIGNTIY,TRBJ1-3,TRBV27